The T cell receptor beta chain described here comes from a study of blood T cells in healthy people across ages. The use of a sample-barcoded 5' primer and a J-beta primer mix characterized a second PCR of roughly 7 to 11 cycles. Each TCR beta cDNA got a 12-nucleotide random molecular identifier. All samples yielded 2.5 million or more CDR3-containing paired-end reads. A single record per CDR3 protein comes from TCRdb applying MiXCR to the 5' RACE reads. There are 1,500,000 or so distinct CDR3 sequences in the sample; roughly 43% occur only once, and just over 4% lies in the top ten. Isolation recovered at least 6 million PBMCs from every sample. The CDR3 sequence is 14 residues long. From germline, CDR1 is SGHAT and CDR2 FQNNGV. Trimming took off 0 bases at V and 1 base at J, with 6 bases between the two ends. The study's findings and limits: In the absence of known donor CMV status, changes in expanded clonotypes were possibly confounded.

This clonotype turned up a few times. Its antigen is not known. Sequences were obtained from blood. V usage is TRBV11-2 and J usage is TRBJ1-1; D is ambiguous. The sequence came from a woman under 30 in good health. DNA of the CDR3: TGTGCCAGCAGCTTAGATAACGCGAACACTGAAGCTTTCTTT. Amino acids: CASSLDNANTEAFF.